Given below is one T cell receptor beta chain in context. Its target is unknown. Using CD45RO/CCR7/CD25/CD127/CD95/CD27, CD4+ naive, central memory, regulatory and stem cell-like memory cells were sorted. The investigators reverse transcribed all of the isolated RNA, so they sequenced expressed TCRB transcripts. TCRdb's table, derived via immunoSEQ multiplex PCR, lists solely in-frame clones and lacks some. The sample contains some 900,000 clones, roughly 17% of which appear only once. The data originate from a study of beta chain features in type 1 diabetes. Overall study findings and caveats: The naive, central memory and Treg TCRB repertoires of patients appeared to be more similar to one another than those of healthy donors. Among all four CD4+ subsets, Type 1 diabetes patients had TCRB CDR3s that were moderately but significantly shorter.

There are 15 residues in the CDR3. Germline CDR1 reads LNHDA; CDR2 reads SQIVND (reference sequence). Trimming removed 4 bases from V and 3 bases from J, with 15 bases in between. Sequencing input: naive CD4+ T cells from blood. The gene calls are TRBV19 and TRBJ2-5, with TRBD2 as a possible D gene (7 bases). The sequence was collected from a woman under 30 in good health. The CDR3 sequence: CASSSYQGREETQYF. The CDR3, as DNA: TGTGCCAGTAGTAGCTACCAGGGGAGGGAAGAGACCCAGTACTTC.